This T cell receptor (beta chain) stems from a study of shared clonotypes between healthy human individuals. Study-level findings and limits: Only blood samples were collected, and tissue repertoires likely differ. It was the non-shared clonotypes that had lower generation probabilities than clonotypes shared by all four donors.

Every subset had its genomic DNA shared out evenly among several immunoSEQ plates. Only in-frame clones appear in the TCRdb table, and some are missing; sequencing was by immunoSEQ multiplex PCR. Of about 680,000 clones detected, roughly 94% appear once; the ten largest clones hold nearly 25%. This clone appeared many times. What it binds is unknown. Selected positively for CCR7 and CD45RO-negative, naive CD8 cells excluded terminally differentiated effector memory CD45RA+ cells. Donors included only healthy HIV-negative adults lacking recent acute infections or vaccinations. The germline gives CDR1 LNHDA, CDR2 SQIVND (reference sequence). The CDR3 spans 15 residues. The V and J ends lost 5 bases and 3 bases, in that order; junction bases with no gene match: 4.

The sequence was collected from a man aged 30-40 years in good health. J is TRBJ2-2 and V is TRBV19, with TRBD2 matching over 9 bases. The sample consisted of naive CD8+ T cells sorted from blood. CDR3 residues: CASSSVAGDTGELFF. As DNA, the CDR3 is TGTGCCAGTAGTTCAGTAGCGGGAGACACCGGGGAGCTGTTTTTT. The whole variable domain, remainder taken from reference TRBV19 and TRBJ2-2, is DGGITQSPKYLFRKEGQNVTLSCEQNLNHDAMYWYRQDPGQGLRLIYYSQIVNDFQKGDIAEGYSVSREKKESFPLTVTSAQKNPTAFYLCASSSVAGDTGELFFGEGSRLTVL.